This T cell receptor (beta chain) was recorded in a study of CD8+ T cells in alopecia areata. As to this clone: The antigen remains undetermined.

Germline lookup yields CDR1 SGDLS and CDR2 YYNGEE. The germline V and J ends were trimmed by 3 bases and 2 bases, with 21 bases remaining between them. This CDR3 has 18 residues. Reverse transcribed after extraction, RNA yielded cDNA as the sequencing template. Assay used: immunoSEQ multiplex PCR; TCRdb lists only in-frame clones, some missing. The sample holds about 74,000 clones, around 29% seen once. Treatment denoted: oral pan-JAK inhibitor, 5-10 mg twice daily. Study-wide results and caveats: Scalp clonality and expanded CD8+ clones among the top 100 fell significantly with tofacitinib. Higher clonality and more expanded CD8+ clones appeared in lesional than normal scalp.

This TCR was recovered from a human donor with alopecia areata. The chain carries TRBV9 and TRBJ1-3; D gene unclear. This specimen consisted of CD8+ T cells sorted from blood, obtained at week 4, from a patient treated with tofacitinib. The CDR3 protein is CASSANPNLIPPGNTIYF. CDR3 sequence (DNA): TGTGCCAGCAGCGCGAACCCCAATTTGATTCCCCCTGGAAACACCATATATTTT.